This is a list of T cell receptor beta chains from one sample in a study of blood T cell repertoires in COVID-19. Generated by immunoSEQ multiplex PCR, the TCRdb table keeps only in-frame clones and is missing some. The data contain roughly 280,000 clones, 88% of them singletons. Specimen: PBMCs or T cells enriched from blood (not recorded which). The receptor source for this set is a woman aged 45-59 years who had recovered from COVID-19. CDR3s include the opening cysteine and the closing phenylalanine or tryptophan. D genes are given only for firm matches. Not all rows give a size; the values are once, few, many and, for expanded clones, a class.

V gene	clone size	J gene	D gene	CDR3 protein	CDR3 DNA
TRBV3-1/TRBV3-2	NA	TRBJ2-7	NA	CASSRGGRYEQYF	TGTGCCAGCAGCCGAGGAGGAAGATACGAGCAGTACTTC
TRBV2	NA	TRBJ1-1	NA	CASRRGGMNTEAFF	TGTGCCAGCAGAAGGGGCGGGATGAACACTGAAGCTTTCTTT
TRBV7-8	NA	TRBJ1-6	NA	CASSLEPGQRPISPLHF	TGTGCCAGCAGCTTGGAACCGGGACAACGGCCGATATCGCCCCTCCACTTT
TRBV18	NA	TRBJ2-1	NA	CASSLGQNNEQFF	TGTGCCAGCTCCCTTGGACAGAACAATGAGCAGTTCTTC
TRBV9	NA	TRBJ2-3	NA	CASSVEQQTSTDTQYF	TGTGCCAGCAGCGTAGAGCAGCAGACTAGCACAGATACGCAGTATTTT
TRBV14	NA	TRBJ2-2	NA	CASSQPGTTNTGELFF	TGTGCCAGCAGCCAGCCCGGGACAACGAACACCGGGGAGCTGTTTTTT
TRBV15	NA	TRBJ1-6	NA	CATSRETTGSRNSPLHF	TGTGCCACCAGCAGAGAGACCACAGGGTCTCGGAATTCACCCCTCCACTTT
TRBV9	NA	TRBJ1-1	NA	CASSVVGWSTEAFF	TGTGCCAGCAGCGTAGTTGGGTGGAGCACTGAAGCTTTCTTT
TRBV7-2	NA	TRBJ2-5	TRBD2	CASSVAGVKETQYF	TGTGCCAGCAGTGTAGCGGGAGTAAAGGAGACCCAGTACTTC
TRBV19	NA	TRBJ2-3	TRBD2	CASSLPSGDTQYF	TGTGCCAGTAGTCTTCCTAGCGGAGATACGCAGTATTTT
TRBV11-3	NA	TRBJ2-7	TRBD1	CASSWTGSDEQYF	TGTGCCAGCTCTTGGACAGGGAGCGACGAGCAGTACTTC
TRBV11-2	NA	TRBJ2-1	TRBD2	CASSQSGTSGRGEQFF	TGTGCCAGCAGCCAATCCGGGACTAGCGGGAGAGGGGAGCAGTTCTTC
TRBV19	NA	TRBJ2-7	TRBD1	CASSIIGTGDSEQYF	TGTGCCAGTAGTATCATAGGGACAGGGGACTCCGAGCAGTACTTC
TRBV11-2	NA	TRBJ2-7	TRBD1	CASSFQTGVYEQYF	TGTGCCAGCAGCTTCCAGACAGGGGTCTACGAGCAGTACTTC
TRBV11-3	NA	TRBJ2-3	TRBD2	CASSLRASGTADTQYF	TGTGCCAGCAGCTTAAGGGCTAGCGGGACGGCAGATACGCAGTATTTT
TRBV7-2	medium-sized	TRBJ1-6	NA	CASSPGVKPSPLHF	TGTGCCAGCAGCCCCGGTGTGAAGCCCTCACCCCTCCACTTT
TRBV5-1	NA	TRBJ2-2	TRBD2	CASSPGLAGAGELFF	TGCGCCAGCAGCCCGGGACTAGCGGGAGCCGGGGAGCTGTTTTTT
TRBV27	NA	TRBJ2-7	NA	CASSGGWGLAYEQYF	TGTGCCAGCAGTGGGGGGTGGGGCCTAGCCTACGAGCAGTACTTC
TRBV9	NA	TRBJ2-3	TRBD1	CASSLTGARTDTQYF	TGTGCCAGCAGCTTGACAGGGGCCCGCACAGATACGCAGTATTTT
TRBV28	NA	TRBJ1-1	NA	CASSGSLGTSTEAFF	TGTGCCAGCAGCGGGAGTCTAGGCACGAGCACTGAAGCTTTCTTT
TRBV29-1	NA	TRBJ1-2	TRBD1	CSARDSRGGGYTF	TGCAGCGCCCGGGACAGCCGGGGGGGAGGCTACACCTTC
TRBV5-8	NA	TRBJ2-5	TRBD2	CASSLLAGGFLETQYF	TGTGCCAGCAGCTTGCTAGCGGGAGGATTTTTGGAGACCCAGTACTTC
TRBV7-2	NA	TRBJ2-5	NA	CASSVGGPAQETQYF	TGTGCCAGCAGCGTTGGAGGTCCCGCCCAAGAGACCCAGTACTTC
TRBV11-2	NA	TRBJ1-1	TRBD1	CASSPGGYTEAFF	TGTGCCAGCAGCCCAGGGGGGTACACTGAAGCTTTCTTT
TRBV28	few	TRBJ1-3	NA	CASIEQGSSGNTIYF	TGTGCCAGCATAGAGCAGGGTTCCTCTGGAAACACCATATATTTT
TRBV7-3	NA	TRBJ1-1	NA	CASSFLRVRNTEAFF	TGTGCCAGCAGCTTTCTCAGGGTCCGGAACACTGAAGCTTTCTTT
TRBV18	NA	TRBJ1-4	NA	CASSPGEGPNEKLFF	TGTGCCAGCTCACCAGGGGAGGGTCCTAATGAAAAACTGTTTTTT
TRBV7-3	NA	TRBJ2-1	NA	CASSLSDIYNEQFF	TGTGCCAGCAGCTTGAGTGACATCTACAATGAGCAGTTCTTC